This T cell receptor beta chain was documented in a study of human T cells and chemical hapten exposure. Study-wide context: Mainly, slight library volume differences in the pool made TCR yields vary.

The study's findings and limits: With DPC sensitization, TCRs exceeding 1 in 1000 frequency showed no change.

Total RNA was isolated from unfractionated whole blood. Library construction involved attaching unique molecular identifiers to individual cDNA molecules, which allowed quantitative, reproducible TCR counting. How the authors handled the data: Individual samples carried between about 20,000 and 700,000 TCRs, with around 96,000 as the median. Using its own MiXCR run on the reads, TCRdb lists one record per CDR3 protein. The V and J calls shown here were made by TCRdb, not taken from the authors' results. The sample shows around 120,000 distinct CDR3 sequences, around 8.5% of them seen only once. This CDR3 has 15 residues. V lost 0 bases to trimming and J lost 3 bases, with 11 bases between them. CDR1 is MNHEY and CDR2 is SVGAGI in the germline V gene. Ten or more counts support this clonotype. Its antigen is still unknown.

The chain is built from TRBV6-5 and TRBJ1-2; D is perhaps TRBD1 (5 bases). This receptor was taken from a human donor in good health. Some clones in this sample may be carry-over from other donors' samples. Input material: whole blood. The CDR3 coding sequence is TGTGCCAGCAGTTACTCGGGGCGGGGGGACTATGGCTACACCTTC. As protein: CASSYSGRGDYGYTF.